This T cell receptor (beta chain) was recovered during a study of siplizumab effects on memory and regulatory T cells. General study points: Among alloreactive clones, only a minor fraction mapped to unstimulated subsets.

Germline loops: CDR1 SGDLS, CDR2 YYNGEE. This CDR3 has 16 amino acids. Trimming cost V 4 bases and J 2 bases, with 18 bases left between them. Libraries were prepared by immunoSEQ multiplex PCR; TCRdb keeps only in-frame clonotypes and omits some of them. The sample comprises 94,000 or so clones, approximately 93% of which are singletons, and under 8.5% rests with the top ten. To note about this clone: Its antigen is still unknown.

Sample: CD8+ T cells sorted from blood. The chain combines TRBV9 with TRBJ1-2, with a tentative D call TRBD1 (6 bases). The receptor was derived from a human donor in good health. CDR3 sequence: CASSPSGWGRNYGYTF. Here the CDR3 DNA reads TGTGCCAGCAGCCCGAGTGGTTGGGGGCGCAACTATGGCTACACCTTC.